This T cell receptor (beta chain) appears in the sequencing data of a study of blood T cell repertoires in COVID-19. Study-level information: PBMCs, B-cell-depleted T cells, or T cells provided the cDNA or gDNA that made up the material.

With V trimmed by 3 bases and J by 7 bases, 3 bases remained unmatched. In germline, CDR1 is SGHRS, CDR2 YFSETQ. This CDR3 is built from 14 residues. Per the authors' pipeline: Reference gene primer amplification in the assay estimated nucleated cell counts. The protocol was immunoSEQ multiplex PCR, while the TCRdb copy is restricted to in-frame clones and leaves out a portion. The DNA was the basis for D and trimming; V, J and clone size are from that table. The sample consists of about 7,000 clones, approximately 90% of them appearing once. The source of this sequence is a human donor in a cohort sampled during active COVID-19. V is TRBV5-1 and J is TRBJ2-3; 12 positions agree with TRBD2. Sequenced material: peripheral blood. In DNA form, the CDR3 reads TGCGCCAGCAGCTCGACTAGCGGGAGTCATACGCAGTATTTT. Amino acids: CASSSTSGSHTQYF.